These 28 T cell receptor beta chains originate from one sample sequenced in a study of T-cell memory formation after mild COVID-19. One entry per CDR3 protein results from TCRdb running MiXCR on the 5' RACE reads. This sample has almost 550,000 distinct CDR3 sequences, with approximately 20% found just once. The sequenced sample consisted of PBMCs or a T cell subset sorted from them (not recorded which). These receptors were taken from an adult woman who had mild COVID-19 (a few samples of this study predate the infection). Cell type and time point are not known.

This clonotype was seen a few times. J is TRBJ2-5 and V is TRBV7-6; TRBD2 aligns across 11 bases. Trimming took 4 bases from V and 6 from J; bases not matched to a gene: 7. CDR1 and CDR2 from the germline V gene are SGHVS and FNYEAQ. The CDR3 runs 15 residues. This CDR3 reads CASSYQLAGGQTQYF. CDR3 bases: TGTGCCAGCAGCTACCAGCTAGCGGGGGGACAGACCCAGTACTTC.

The chain has TRBV5-1 and TRBJ2-3, with D perhaps being TRBD1 or TRBD2 (5 bases each). Per germline, CDR1 SGHRS and CDR2 YFSETQ. The CDR3 is made up of 16 amino acids. Trimming removed 4 bases at V and 0 bases at J, with 15 bases between. CDR3 region: CASSPGTGASTDTQYF. CDR3 sequence (DNA): TGCGCCAGCAGCCCAGGGACGGGTGCTAGCACAGATACGCAGTATTTT.

The chain carries TRBV9 and TRBJ2-1, with TRBD2 as a possible D gene (5 bases). V lost 0 bases, J lost 1 base, and 20 bases lay in between. Germline V CDR1 and CDR2: SGDLS, YYNGEE. The CDR3 has 19 amino acids. CDR3 protein: CASSVAGPAVLRSYNEQFF. The CDR3 nucleotides read TGTGCCAGCAGCGTAGCAGGTCCAGCGGTACTACGATCCTACAATGAGCAGTTCTTC.

The chain employs TRBV19 and TRBJ1-6; the D gene is possibly TRBD1 (5 bases). Germline-derived CDR1 and CDR2 are LNHDA and SQIVND (reference sequence). The CDR3 length is 15 residues. The germline V and J ends were trimmed by 3 bases and 7 bases, with 13 bases remaining between them. The CDR3 sequence is CASSMWQGRNSPLHF. The CDR3, as DNA: TGTGCCAGTAGTATGTGGCAGGGAAGGAATTCACCCCTCCACTTT.

This chain connects TRBV3-1 to TRBJ2-4, with D unclear. The CDR3 consists of 14 residues. V lost 1 base, J lost 0 bases, and 4 bases lay in between. Germline CDR1 reads LGHDT; CDR2 reads YNNKEL (reference sequence). CDR3 in DNA: TGTGCCAGCAGCCAAGCGTTAGCCAAAAACATTCAGTACTTC. Translation gives CASSQALAKNIQYF.

This chain links TRBV3-1 with TRBJ2-3; D is ambiguous. V lost 4 bases to trimming and J lost 2 bases, with 10 bases between them. The CDR3 loop spans 14 amino acids. CDR1 and CDR2 (germline): LGHDT, YNNKEL (reference sequence). Written as DNA, the CDR3 is TGTGCCAGCAGCCGTCTAGTCAACACAGATACGCAGTATTTT. Residues: CASSRLVNTDTQYF.

In this sample, this clonotype turned up a few times. CDR3 protein: CSARGTGGFAYEQYF. In DNA form, the CDR3 reads TGCAGTGCTAGGGGGACAGGGGGCTTTGCCTACGAGCAGTACTTC. The V and J genes are TRBV20-1 and TRBJ2-7, with 12 bases matching TRBD1. Per germline, CDR1 DFQATT and CDR2 SNEGSKA (reference sequence). Unmatched junction bases numbered 5, after V lost 3 bases and J lost 2 bases. The CDR3 contains 15 residues.

This clonotype was counted a few times. The chain joins TRBV12-3 or TRBV12-4 to TRBJ1-2; maybe TRBD1 (5 bases). The CDR3 runs 14 residues. V lost 7 bases to trimming and J lost 5 bases, with 17 bases between them. The CDR3 nucleotides read TGTGCCAGCAACGATTACAGGCCACCTTATGGCTACACCTTC. Residues: CASNDYRPPYGYTF.

The chain couples TRBV7-9 to TRBJ2-1; 9 nucleotides align to TRBD1. This CDR3 region has 16 residues. Germline CDR1 is SEHNR and CDR2 is FQNEAQ (reference sequence). V lost 4 bases, J lost 4 bases, and 8 bases stayed unmatched. The CDR3 nucleotides are TGTGCCAGCAGCTCAGAACAGGGGGCACGATACAATGAGCAGTTCTTC. It specifies CASSSEQGARYNEQFF.

This clonotype was recorded a few times. The chain joins TRBV9 to TRBJ1-2; perhaps TRBD1 as D (5 bases). Germline CDR1 and CDR2: SGDLS and YYNGEE. V lost 4 bases and J lost 4, with 14 bases in between. The CDR3 consists of 14 residues. CDR3 region: CASSPGGFGYGYTF. CDR3 nucleotides: TGTGCCAGCAGCCCTGGGGGGTTTGGCTATGGCTACACCTTC.

This clonotype was observed a few times. The chain uses TRBV12-3 or TRBV12-4 and TRBJ1-4; D might be TRBD1 (6 bases). The CDR3 runs to 14 residues. V dropped 5 bases and J dropped 8 bases, with 15 bases sitting between them. In DNA, the CDR3 is TGTGCCAGCAGTCTCAGGGGTTCGGGGGAAAAACTGTTTTTT. This codes for CASSLRGSGEKLFF.

The rearrangement uses TRBV6-5 and TRBJ2-7, with 7 bases that match TRBD1. Germline values: CDR1 MNHEY, CDR2 SVGAGI. The J segment lost 3 bases and the V segment lost 2 bases, leaving 4 bases of the junction unmatched. The CDR3 sequence is 14 residues long. The CDR3 protein is CASSYGTAVYEQYF. CDR3 DNA sequence: TGTGCCAGCAGTTACGGGACAGCGGTCTACGAGCAGTACTTC.

This chain uses TRBV14 with TRBJ2-7, with 7 bases matching TRBD1. The CDR3 consists of 15 residues. V gave up 1 base and J gave up 4 bases; unmatched junction bases: 7. Germline-derived CDR1 and CDR2 are SGHDN and FVKESK. The CDR3 DNA is TGTGCCAGCAGCCAAGGCCAACAGGGGTTGTACGAGCAGTACTTC. It encodes CASSQGQQGLYEQYF.

The CDR3: CASSSPSDRAYEQYF. In DNA, the CDR3 is TGTGCCAGCAGCTCCCCATCGGACAGGGCCTACGAGCAGTACTTC. The J gene is TRBJ2-7, the V gene TRBV5-6; 8 bases line up with TRBD1. The CDR3 has 15 amino acids. In germline, CDR1 is SGHDT, CDR2 YYEEEE. V dropped 3 bases and J dropped 2; count of bases not matched to a gene: 7.

The rearrangement links TRBV7-6 to TRBJ2-7, with D unresolved. The CDR3 has 17 residues. V was trimmed by 8 bases and J by 1 base, leaving 24 bases between them. Germline CDR1 is SGHVS and CDR2 is FNYEAQ. The CDR3 here is CASAVEAKPSASYEQYF. CDR3 DNA: TGTGCCAGCGCAGTTGAGGCCAAGCCCTCCGCTTCCTACGAGCAGTACTTC. Supplemented by reference TRBV7-6 and TRBJ2-7, the full variable domain reads GAGVSQSPRYKVTKRGQDVALRCDPISGHVSLYWYRQALGQGPEFLTYFNYEAQQDKSGLPNDRFSAERPEGSISTLTIQRTEQRDSAMYRCASAVEAKPSASYEQYFGPGTRLTVT.

This chain uses TRBV5-1 with TRBJ1-4; D is undetermined. Germline CDR1 reads SGHRS; CDR2 reads YFSETQ. Trimming pared 4 bases from V and 2 bases from J, leaving 21 bases between. This CDR3 has 18 residues. This CDR3 reads CASSPAGGRRNTNEKLFF. Written as DNA, the CDR3 is TGCGCCAGCAGCCCCGCCGGAGGGAGGAGAAATACTAATGAAAAACTGTTTTTT.

This sequence joins TRBV20-1 and TRBJ2-3; 8 bases map to TRBD1. The germline V gene has CDR1 DFQATT and CDR2 SNEGSKA (reference sequence). The trim removed 5 bases at V and 3 bases at J, leaving 16 bases unmatched. CDR3 length: 17 amino acids. The CDR3 region is CSAPSRRTGKGTDTQYF. The CDR3 nucleotides read TGCAGTGCTCCCTCTCGCAGGACAGGGAAGGGGACAGATACGCAGTATTTT.

V usage is TRBV24-1 and J usage is TRBJ2-2; D is perhaps TRBD2 (5 bases). The germline V gene encodes CDR1 KGHDR and CDR2 SFDVKD. The V end was cut by 2 bases, the J end by 2 bases, with 11 bases between. The CDR3 loop spans 16 amino acids. The CDR3 DNA sequence: TGTGCCACCAGTGATTATGGCGGGTTTAACACCGGGGAGCTGTTTTTT. Amino acids: CATSDYGGFNTGELFF.

The rearrangement uses TRBV4-2 and TRBJ2-3; 12 bases map to TRBD2. CDR1 LGHNA and CDR2 YNFKEQ come from the germline V gene. The CDR3 totals 17 residues. V was pared by 1 base and J by 4 bases, with 6 bases of the junction left unmatched. CDR3 region: CASSQATSGGRPDTQYF. In nucleotides, the CDR3 is TGTGCCAGCAGCCAAGCGACTAGCGGGGGACGACCAGATACGCAGTATTTT.

This clonotype was counted a few times. This chain uses TRBV5-1 with TRBJ1-1; D is ambiguous. Germline values: CDR1 SGHRS, CDR2 YFSETQ. With 4 bases removed from V and 5 bases from J, the gap between germline ends came to 18 bases. There are 15 residues in the CDR3. CDR3 coding DNA: TGCGCCAGCAGCCCGGAGTCCACGGCGGGGACTGAAGCTTTCTTT. This translates into CASSPESTAGTEAFF.

The J gene is TRBJ2-1, the V gene TRBV7-3, with D maybe TRBD2 (5 bases). The V end was cut by 4 bases, the J end by 9 bases, with 13 bases between. Per the germline V gene, CDR1 is SGHTA and CDR2 is FQGTGA. The length of the CDR3 is 13 residues. Here the CDR3 DNA reads TGTGCCAGCAGCTCAGACGTGGGGAGTGAGCAGTTCTTC. It specifies CASSSDVGSEQFF. Using reference TRBV7-3 and TRBJ2-1 for the parts outside the CDR3, the full variable domain is GAGVSQTPSNKVTEKGKYVELRCDPISGHTALYWYRQSLGQGPEFLIYFQGTGAADDSGLPNDRFFAVRPEGSVSTLKIQRTERGDSAVYLCASSSDVGSEQFFGPGTRLTVL.

This chain connects TRBV7-9 to TRBJ2-7; 12 nucleotides match TRBD2. The CDR3 sequence is 18 residues long. CDR1 and CDR2 (germline): SEHNR, FQNEAQ (reference sequence). V lost 5 bases, J lost 3 bases, and 14 bases stayed unmatched. The CDR3, as DNA: TGTGCCAGCAGCCCTAGCGGGAGGGTTCTTCTAAGAGACTACGAGCAGTACTTC. This encodes CASSPSGRVLLRDYEQYF.

This clonotype was observed a handful of times. The chain recombines TRBV10-3 with TRBJ2-7, with TRBD1 matching over 9 bases. This CDR3 contains 14 residues. The trim removed 5 bases at V and 2 bases at J, leaving 4 bases unmatched. CDR1 ENHRY and CDR2 SYGVKD come from the germline V gene. The CDR3 DNA follows: TGTGCCATCAGTTCACGGACAGGGGCCTACGAGCAGTACTTC. This sequence encodes CAISSRTGAYEQYF.

This chain joins TRBV24-1 and TRBJ2-2; TRBD2 aligns across 7 bases. The CDR3 covers 16 residues. CDR1 is KGHDR, CDR2 SFDVKD, per germline. V was clipped by 1 base and J by 3 bases; unmatched bases: 4. The CDR3 protein is CATSDLSGEYTGELFF. The CDR3 DNA follows: TGTGCCACCAGTGATTTAAGCGGGGAGTACACCGGGGAGCTGTTTTTT.

This clonotype was detected a few times. This sequence joins TRBV29-1 and TRBJ2-7; weak D call: TRBD1 (6 bases). Germline CDR1 reads SQVTM; CDR2 reads ANQGSEA. The CDR3 has 11 amino acids. The V end was cut by 0 bases, the J end by 7 bases, with 7 bases between. CDR3 amino acids: CSVEDGTEQYF. CDR3 DNA sequence: TGCAGCGTTGAAGATGGGACAGAGCAGTACTTC.

A few counts support this clonotype. This rearrangement joins TRBV27 to TRBJ2-7; TRBD1 agrees at 7 bases. V lost 5 bases, J lost 4 bases, and 5 bases stayed unmatched. The CDR3 runs 13 residues. Looked up from germline, CDR1 is MNHEY and CDR2 is SMNVEV (reference sequence). The CDR3 DNA follows: TGTGCCAGCAGTCGATACAGGGGATACGAGCAGTACTTC. As protein: CASSRYRGYEQYF.

This clonotype showed up just a few times. The chain links TRBV2 to TRBJ2-7; 10 bases align to TRBD2. The V segment lost 8 bases and the J segment 2 bases; nucleotides outside the gene matches: 9. The CDR3 covers 15 residues. Per the germline V gene, CDR1 is SNHLY and CDR2 is FYNNEI. In DNA, the CDR3 is TGTGCCAGCCAAACACAAGCGGGAGGGCCCTACGAGCAGTACTTC. Its translation is CASQTQAGGPYEQYF. The full variable domain, with the rest looked up from reference TRBV2 and TRBJ2-7, is EPEVTQTPSHQVTQMGQEVILRCVPISNHLYFYWYRQILGQKVEFLVSFYNNEISEKSEIFDDQFSVERPDGSNFTLKIRSTKLEDSAMYFCASQTQAGGPYEQYFGPGTRLTVT.

This clonotype was observed a handful of times. The J gene is TRBJ2-3, the V gene TRBV20-1; TRBD1 aligns across 8 bases. The CDR3 sequence is 15 residues long. The trim removed 0 bases at V and 3 bases at J, leaving 5 bases unmatched. CDR1 is DFQATT and CDR2 is SNEGSKA in the germline V gene (reference sequence). The CDR3 loop is CSARDPRTGTDTQYF. The CDR3 DNA reads TGCAGTGCTAGAGATCCTCGGACAGGGACAGATACGCAGTATTTT.